These 31 T cell receptor beta chains share one sample of origin, sequenced in a study of blood T cell repertoires in COVID-19. The method was immunoSEQ multiplex PCR; TCRdb's version includes in-frame clones alone and lacks a portion of them. Of about 480,000 clones in the sample, about 85% were seen once. Sequenced input: PBMCs or T cells enriched from blood (not recorded which). These receptors originate from a woman aged 18-35 years with acute COVID-19.

The chain combines TRBV15 with TRBJ2-1, with TRBD2 identical over 8 bases. This CDR3 region has 15 residues. V trimming: 5 bases; J trimming: 9 bases; junction bases outside the gene matches: 12. CDR1 LNHNV and CDR2 YYDKDF come from the germline V gene (reference sequence). CDR3 in amino acids: CATSWRGAGVAEQFF. The CDR3 DNA is TGTGCCACCAGCTGGCGGGGGGCCGGAGTTGCTGAGCAGTTCTTC.

This chain links TRBV4-3 with TRBJ1-5; no definite D call. There are 16 residues in the CDR3. Trimming shortened V by 0 bases and J by 5 bases, and 14 bases separated the two germline ends. Per the germline V gene, CDR1 is LGHNA and CDR2 is YSLEER. The CDR3 DNA is TGCGCCAGCAGCCAAGATCCGGGGTCAAGGGATCAGCCCCAGCATTTT. Amino acids: CASSQDPGSRDQPQHF.

J is TRBJ1-5 and V is TRBV4-1, with D unresolved. The germline V gene has CDR1 MGHRA and CDR2 YSYEKL. There are 15 residues in the CDR3. V was clipped by 1 base and J by 4 bases, with 11 bases between them. For the CDR3, the DNA is TGCGCCAGCAGCCAAGCTCGACTGAAAAATCAGCCCCAGCATTTT. Its translation is CASSQARLKNQPQHF.

J is TRBJ2-3 and V is TRBV3-1 (or the pseudogene TRBV3-2), with 7 nucleotides matching TRBD2. Germline CDR1 and CDR2: LGHDT and YNNKEL (reference sequence). This CDR3 contains 15 residues. After removal of 4 bases from V and 4 bases from J, the junction contained 8 bases not matched to a gene. The CDR3 region has the DNA TGTGCCAGCAGCCTTACGGGAGGTCTCCCAGATACGCAGTATTTT. Translating gives CASSLTGGLPDTQYF.

This clone was recorded a few times. The J gene is TRBJ1-1, the V gene TRBV6-5; no clear D gene. Trimming cost V 6 bases and J 7 bases, with 12 bases left between them. The V gene's germline CDR1 is MNHEY and CDR2 SVGAGI. This CDR3 has 12 amino acids. The CDR3, as DNA: TGTGCCAGCAGACACCGGGATTTTGAAGCTTTCTTT. The encoded protein is CASRHRDFEAFF.

The genes are TRBV7-2 and TRBJ2-4; 7 bases agree with TRBD1. CDR1 is SGHTA, CDR2 FQGNSA, per germline. The CDR3 loop spans 13 amino acids. Unmatched junction bases numbered 2, after V lost 8 bases and J lost 1 base. CDR3 sequence: CASSGQAKNIQYF. DNA for the CDR3: TGTGCCAGCTCGGGACAGGCCAAAAACATTCAGTACTTC. Full variable domain (missing parts from reference TRBV7-2 and TRBJ2-4): GAGVSQSPSNKVTEKGKDVELRCDPISGHTALYWYRQSLGQGLEFLIYFQGNSAPDKSGLPSDRFSAERTGGSVSTLTIQRTQQEDSAVYLCASSGQAKNIQYFGAGTRLSVL.

Concerning this clone: This same CDR3 is encoded by further DNA sequences in the sample. This chain uses TRBV18 with TRBJ2-1; D call uncertain. There are 11 residues in the CDR3. V was clipped by 6 bases and J by 8 bases, with 8 bases between them. CDR1 KGHSH and CDR2 LQKENI come from the germline V gene. The CDR3 here is CASSPLDEQFF. CDR3 sequence (DNA): TGTGCCAGCTCCCCTCTCGATGAGCAGTTCTTC.

The V gene is TRBV6-5, the J gene TRBJ1-3, with D possibly matching TRBD1 (5 bases). The CDR3 totals 15 residues. Between the trimmed V and J ends, which lost 0 bases and 4 bases, there was a span of 10 bases. Germline CDR1 is MNHEY and CDR2 is SVGAGI. CDR3 DNA sequence: TGTGCCAGCAGTTACTCGAGCCAGGGAGGAAACACCATATATTTT. It yields the protein CASSYSSQGGNTIYF.

This chain connects TRBV29-1 to TRBJ2-5; D gene ambiguous. This CDR3 is 14 amino acids long. Trimming stripped 0 bases from V and 5 bases from J, with 13 bases between. Germline CDR1 reads SQVTM; CDR2 reads ANQGSEA. In DNA form, the CDR3 reads TGCAGCGTTGAAGATCGGCCCCTACAGGAGACCCAGTACTTC. Translating it yields CSVEDRPLQETQYF.

The chain uses TRBV25-1 and TRBJ1-2; D might be TRBD1 (5 bases). Germline CDR1 MGHDK, CDR2 SYGVNS. With 6 bases removed from V and 4 bases from J, the gap between germline ends came to 15 bases. The CDR3 spans 14 residues. CDR3 sequence reads: CASSLDRDFYGYTF. Written as DNA, the CDR3 is TGTGCCAGCAGCCTCGACCGGGACTTCTATGGCTACACCTTC.

This rearrangement joins TRBV19 to TRBJ1-5; D not certain. There are 15 residues in the CDR3. Trimming shortened V by 3 bases and J by 5 bases, and 14 bases separated the two germline ends. From germline, CDR1 is LNHDA and CDR2 SQIVND (reference sequence). CDR3 sequence reads: CASSIFLAGHQPQHF. DNA for the CDR3: TGTGCCAGTAGTATTTTTTTAGCGGGCCATCAGCCCCAGCATTTT.

The chain has TRBV14 and TRBJ2-5; 8 nucleotides match TRBD1. Trimming took 3 bases from V and 5 from J; bases not matched to a gene: 8. Germline lookup yields CDR1 SGHDN and CDR2 FVKESK. This CDR3 contains 15 residues. The CDR3 sequence: CASSHQQGVQETQYF. CDR3 sequence (DNA): TGTGCCAGCAGCCATCAACAGGGGGTACAGGAGACCCAGTACTTC.

The rearrangement uses TRBV6-6 and TRBJ1-1; 10 bases are a match to TRBD1. The CDR3 loop spans 20 amino acids. The V gene end was trimmed by 5 bases and the J gene end by 1 base; junction bases not matched to a gene: 19. CDR1 MNHNY and CDR2 SVGAGI come from the germline V gene (reference sequence). CDR3 region: CASSRSGQGFLASRNTEAFF. As DNA, the CDR3 is TGTGCCAGCAGTCGATCGGGACAGGGGTTCTTGGCTTCCAGGAACACTGAAGCTTTCTTT.

This rearrangement joins TRBV7-9 to TRBJ2-1, with 9 bases lining up with TRBD2. Germline-derived CDR1 and CDR2 are SEHNR and FQNEAQ (reference sequence). The CDR3 totals 17 residues. V dropped 8 bases and J dropped 0; count of bases not matched to a gene: 11. CDR3 nucleotide sequence: TGTGCCAGCCCTAGCGGGGAGGAGATGAGCTCCTACAATGAGCAGTTCTTC. This sequence encodes CASPSGEEMSSYNEQFF. The full variable domain, rest sourced from reference TRBV7-9 and TRBJ2-1, is DTGVSQNPRHKITKRGQNVTFRCDPISEHNRLYWYRQTLGQGPEFLTYFQNEAQLEKSRLLSDRFSAERPKGSFSTLEIQRTEQGDSAMYLCASPSGEEMSSYNEQFFGPGTRLTVL.

This clone was detected a few times. This sequence joins TRBV10-2 and TRBJ1-1; 7 positions agree with TRBD1. There are 14 residues in the CDR3. In germline, CDR1 is WSHSY, CDR2 SAAADI. Trimming took 6 bases from V and 5 from J; bases not matched to a gene: 9. The CDR3 loop is CASSAGTAATEAFF. CDR3 DNA sequence: TGCGCCAGCAGCGCCGGGACAGCGGCAACTGAAGCTTTCTTT.

This sequence joins TRBV18 and TRBJ2-7, with no clear D. V was cut by 6 bases and J by 5 bases, with 20 bases left in between. This CDR3 spans 15 amino acids. Germline CDR1 is KGHSH and CDR2 is LQKENI. This CDR3 is CASSPTRQSPHEQYF. CDR3 nucleotides: TGTGCCAGCTCCCCCACTCGCCAAAGTCCCCACGAGCAGTACTTC.

The chain links TRBV20-1 to TRBJ1-2; 7 bases are shared with TRBD1. Germline assignment: CDR1 DFQATT and CDR2 SNEGSKA (reference sequence). V shed 6 bases and J 6 bases; nucleotides not matched to a gene: 4. This CDR3 contains 11 residues. In nucleotides, the CDR3 is TGCAGTGCCGGGGACAGAAATGGCTACACCTTC. Protein sequence: CSAGDRNGYTF.

This chain uses TRBV6-6 with TRBJ1-6; 8 nucleotides match TRBD1. Germline CDR1 MNHNY, CDR2 SVGAGI (reference sequence). The CDR3 contains 15 residues. J gave up 6 bases and V 6 bases, and 7 bases lay outside the gene matches. CDR3 sequence (DNA): TGTGCCAGCAGGGGGACAGGAATTGGTAATTCACCCCTCCACTTT. Translation gives CASRGTGIGNSPLHF.

This chain links TRBV27 with TRBJ2-5, with TRBD1 identical over 8 bases. V shed 3 bases, J shed 0 bases, and the junction held 3 bases outside the gene matches. Looked up from germline, CDR1 is MNHEY and CDR2 is SMNVEV (reference sequence). CDR3 length equals 15 residues. CDR3 sequence reads: CASSFPDRDQETQYF. The CDR3 DNA is TGTGCCAGCAGTTTCCCGGACAGGGACCAAGAGACCCAGTACTTC.

The chain recombines TRBV7-9 with TRBJ2-7; 10 bases fit TRBD2. CDR1 and CDR2 from the germline V gene are SEHNR and FQNEAQ (reference sequence). There are 16 residues in the CDR3. The trim removed 7 bases at V and 3 bases at J, leaving 12 bases unmatched. Here the CDR3 DNA reads TGTGCCAGCATCCAAACCCCGGGACTAGCGATCTACGAGCAGTACTTC. Translation: CASIQTPGLAIYEQYF.

The V gene is TRBV6-1, the J gene TRBJ2-7, with 9 bases fitting TRBD2. Germline V lookup: CDR1 MNHNS, CDR2 SASEGT. V dropped 2 bases and J dropped 6; count of bases not matched to a gene: 8. The CDR3 has 15 amino acids. CDR3: CASSERSGGQSEQYF. The DNA of the CDR3 is TGTGCCAGCAGTGAACGGAGCGGGGGGCAATCCGAGCAGTACTTC.

The gene calls are TRBV27 and TRBJ2-2, with D perhaps matching TRBD2 (5 bases). Germline V gene data show CDR1 as MNHEY and CDR2 as SMNVEV (reference sequence). Trimming pared 10 bases from V and 2 bases from J, leaving 14 bases between. This CDR3 is 14 amino acids long. CDR3 amino acids: CATMAGINTGELFF. DNA of the CDR3: TGTGCCACCATGGCCGGGATTAACACCGGGGAGCTGTTTTTT.

This chain links TRBV7-2 with TRBJ2-3, with D perhaps TRBD2 (6 bases). V dropped 1 base and J dropped 2 bases, with 13 bases sitting between them. CDR1 is SGHTA and CDR2 is FQGNSA in the germline V gene. This CDR3 is built from 16 residues. DNA of the CDR3: TGTGCCAGCAGCTTAGTGGGTAGCGGCCTCACAGATACGCAGTATTTT. Amino acid sequence: CASSLVGSGLTDTQYF.

The chain employs TRBV9 and TRBJ2-3, with D maybe TRBD2 (6 bases). Trimming left V 0 bases short and J 2 bases short, with 7 bases between. CDR1 SGDLS and CDR2 YYNGEE come from the germline V gene. The CDR3 has 14 amino acids. CDR3 region: CASSVGTTTDTQYF. DNA of the CDR3: TGTGCCAGCAGCGTAGGGACTACCACAGATACGCAGTATTTT.

This clone showed up just once. V usage is TRBV7-2 and J usage is TRBJ2-3; no definite D call. The length of the CDR3 is 15 residues. The ends were cut back, 4 bases at V and 2 bases at J, with 13 bases in the middle. Germline assignment: CDR1 SGHTA and CDR2 FQGNSA. The CDR3: CASSSDTAFTDTQYF. The CDR3 DNA sequence: TGTGCCAGCAGCTCCGACACCGCCTTCACAGATACGCAGTATTTT.

This clone was observed a handful of times. This chain joins TRBV3-1 (or the pseudogene TRBV3-2) and TRBJ1-1; perhaps TRBD1 as D (5 bases). Germline assignment: CDR1 LGHDT and CDR2 YNNKEL (reference sequence). Trimming removed 1 base at V and 3 bases at J, with 9 bases between. The CDR3 runs to 14 residues. This CDR3 reads CASSQGTRHTEAFF. As DNA, the CDR3 is TGTGCCAGCAGCCAAGGGACACGCCACACTGAAGCTTTCTTT.

The chain links TRBV7-2 to TRBJ2-2, with 7 bases lining up with TRBD2. The germline CDR1 and CDR2 sequences are SGHTA and FQGNSA. The trim removed 1 base at V and 0 bases at J, leaving 5 bases unmatched. The CDR3 covers 17 residues. DNA of the CDR3: TGTGCCAGCAGCTTAGGTACTAGCGTCACGAACACCGGGGAGCTGTTTTTT. Translation gives CASSLGTSVTNTGELFF.

The chain combines TRBV5-5 with TRBJ2-6, with 9 bases matching TRBD1. V dropped 2 bases and J dropped 1; count of bases not matched to a gene: 10. The CDR3 spans 19 residues. CDR1 and CDR2 from the germline V gene are SGHKS and YYEKEE (reference sequence). The CDR3 loop is CASSFLFTGGASGANVLTF. The CDR3 DNA reads TGTGCCAGCAGCTTCTTGTTCACAGGGGGCGCGTCTGGGGCCAACGTCCTGACTTTC.

V gene TRBV29-1 combines with J gene TRBJ2-2; TRBD2 might be the D (5 bases). The CDR3 contains 12 residues. V was pared by 5 bases and J by 3 bases, with 7 bases between. From germline, CDR1 is SQVTM and CDR2 ANQGSEA. The CDR3 bases are TGCAGCGTTTCGAGGGACACCGGGGAGCTGTTTTTT. It encodes CSVSRDTGELFF.

This chain links TRBV7-2 with TRBJ2-3; D perhaps matches TRBD2 (5 bases). The germline V gene encodes CDR1 SGHTA and CDR2 FQGNSA. V lost 1 base and J 1 base, leaving 12 bases between the germline ends. The length of the CDR3 is 16 residues. The CDR3 here is CASSLEWRPRTDTQYF. CDR3 DNA sequence: TGTGCCAGCAGCTTAGAATGGAGGCCGCGCACAGATACGCAGTATTTT.

The chain carries TRBV7-3 and TRBJ2-2, with a weak D call TRBD1 (7 bases). V was trimmed by 1 base and J by 7 bases, leaving 19 bases between them. The germline V gene encodes CDR1 SGHTA and CDR2 FQGTGA. This CDR3 has 17 amino acids. CDR3 DNA sequence: TGTGCCAGCAGCTTAAGATCCGGGACAGCGGGTAGCGGGGAGCTGTTTTTT. Amino acids: CASSLRSGTAGSGELFF.